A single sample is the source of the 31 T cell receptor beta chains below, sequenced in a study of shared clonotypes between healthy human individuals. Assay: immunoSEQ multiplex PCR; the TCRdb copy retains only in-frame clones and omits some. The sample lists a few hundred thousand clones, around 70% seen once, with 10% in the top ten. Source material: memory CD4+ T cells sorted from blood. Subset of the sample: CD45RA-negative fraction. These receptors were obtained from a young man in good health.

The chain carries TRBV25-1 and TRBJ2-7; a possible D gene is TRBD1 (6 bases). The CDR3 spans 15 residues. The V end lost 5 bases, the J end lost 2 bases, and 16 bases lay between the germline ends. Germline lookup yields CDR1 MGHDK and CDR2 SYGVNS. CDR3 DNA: TGTGCCAGCAGTTCAATAGGGACAATCGCCTACGAGCAGTACTTC. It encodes CASSSIGTIAYEQYF.

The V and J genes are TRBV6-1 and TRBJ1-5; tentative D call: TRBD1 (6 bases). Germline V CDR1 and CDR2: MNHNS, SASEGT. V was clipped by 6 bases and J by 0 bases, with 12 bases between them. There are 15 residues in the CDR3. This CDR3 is CASRPRDNSNQPQHF. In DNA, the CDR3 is TGTGCCAGCAGGCCCCGGGACAATAGCAATCAGCCCCAGCATTTT.

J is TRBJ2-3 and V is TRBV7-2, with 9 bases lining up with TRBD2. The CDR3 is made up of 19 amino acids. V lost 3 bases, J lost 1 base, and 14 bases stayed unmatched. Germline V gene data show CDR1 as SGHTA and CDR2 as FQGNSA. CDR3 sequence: CASSFTLAGYQSGTDTQYF. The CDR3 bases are TGTGCCAGCAGCTTCACGCTAGCGGGATATCAAAGTGGCACAGATACGCAGTATTTT. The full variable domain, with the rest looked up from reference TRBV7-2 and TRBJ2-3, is GAGVSQSPSNKVTEKGKDVELRCDPISGHTALYWYRQSLGQGLEFLIYFQGNSAPDKSGLPSDRFSAERTGGSVSTLTIQRTQQEDSAVYLCASSFTLAGYQSGTDTQYFGPGTRLTVL.

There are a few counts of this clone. The CDR3 here is CASSLGRQGGEQYF. CDR3 DNA sequence: TGTGCCAGCAGCTTGGGGAGACAGGGCGGCGAGCAGTACTTC. V usage is TRBV5-8 and J usage is TRBJ2-7; 7 positions agree with TRBD1. J lost 6 bases, V lost 0 bases, and 6 bases had no gene match. CDR3 size: 14 residues. CDR1 and CDR2 (germline): SGHTS, YDEGEE.

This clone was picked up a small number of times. CDR3 region: CASSGLTGAERFF. The CDR3 DNA follows: TGCGCCAGCAGTGGCCTTACAGGCGCGGAACGGTTCTTC. The rearrangement joins TRBV10-2 to TRBJ2-1; tentative D call: TRBD1 (5 bases). Germline assignment: CDR1 WSHSY and CDR2 SAAADI. V gave up 4 bases and J gave up 15 bases, with 19 bases separating them. The CDR3 is 13 amino acids.

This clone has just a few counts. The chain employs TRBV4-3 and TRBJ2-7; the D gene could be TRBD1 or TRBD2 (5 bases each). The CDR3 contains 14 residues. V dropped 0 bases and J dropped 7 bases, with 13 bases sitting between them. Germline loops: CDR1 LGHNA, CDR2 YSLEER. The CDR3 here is CASSQDLWGKEQYF. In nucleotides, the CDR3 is TGCGCCAGCAGCCAAGATTTATGGGGGAAGGAGCAGTACTTC.

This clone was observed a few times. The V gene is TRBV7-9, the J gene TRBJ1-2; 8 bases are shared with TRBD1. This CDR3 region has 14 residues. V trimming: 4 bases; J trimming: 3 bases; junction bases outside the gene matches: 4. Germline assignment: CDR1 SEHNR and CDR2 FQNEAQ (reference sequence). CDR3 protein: CASSSGTGDYGYTF. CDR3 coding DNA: TGTGCCAGCAGCTCCGGGACAGGAGACTATGGCTACACCTTC.

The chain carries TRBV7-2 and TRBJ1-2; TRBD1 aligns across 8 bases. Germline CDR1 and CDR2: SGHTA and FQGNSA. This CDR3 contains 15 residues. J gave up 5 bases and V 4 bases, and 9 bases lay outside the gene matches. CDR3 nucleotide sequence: TGTGCCAGCAGCTCGGGGACAGGAGAGCGGTATGGCTACACCTTC. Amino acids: CASSSGTGERYGYTF.

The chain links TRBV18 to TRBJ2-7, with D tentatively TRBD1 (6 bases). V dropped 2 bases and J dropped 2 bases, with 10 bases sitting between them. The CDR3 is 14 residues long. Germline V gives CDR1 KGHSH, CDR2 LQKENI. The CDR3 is CASSPSAGAYEQYF. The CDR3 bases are TGTGCCAGCTCACCATCAGCAGGGGCCTACGAGCAGTACTTC.

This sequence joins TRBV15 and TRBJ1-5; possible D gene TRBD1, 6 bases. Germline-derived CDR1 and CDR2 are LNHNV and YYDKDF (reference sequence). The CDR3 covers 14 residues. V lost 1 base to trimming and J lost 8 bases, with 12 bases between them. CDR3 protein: CATSRVQGLEPQHF. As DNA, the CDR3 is TGTGCCACCAGCAGAGTACAGGGCTTGGAGCCCCAGCATTTT. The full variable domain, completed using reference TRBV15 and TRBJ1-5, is DAMVIQNPRYQVTQFGKPVTLSCSQTLNHNVMYWYQQKSSQAPKLLFHYYDKDFNNEADTPDNFQSRRPNTSFCFLDIRSPGLGDTAMYLCATSRVQGLEPQHFGDGTRLSIL.

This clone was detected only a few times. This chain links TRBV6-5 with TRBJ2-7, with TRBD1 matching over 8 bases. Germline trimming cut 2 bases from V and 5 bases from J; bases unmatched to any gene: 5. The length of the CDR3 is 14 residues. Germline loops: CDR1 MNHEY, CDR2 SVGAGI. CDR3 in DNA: TGTGCCAGCAGTTACATAGACAGGGGACACGAGCAGTACTTC. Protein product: CASSYIDRGHEQYF.

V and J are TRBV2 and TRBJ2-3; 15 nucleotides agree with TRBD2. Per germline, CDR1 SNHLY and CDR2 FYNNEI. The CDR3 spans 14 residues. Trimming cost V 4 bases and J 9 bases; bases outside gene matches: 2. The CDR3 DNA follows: TGTGCCAGCAGTGGGGGGACTAGCGGGAGGACGCAGTATTTT. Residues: CASSGGTSGRTQYF.

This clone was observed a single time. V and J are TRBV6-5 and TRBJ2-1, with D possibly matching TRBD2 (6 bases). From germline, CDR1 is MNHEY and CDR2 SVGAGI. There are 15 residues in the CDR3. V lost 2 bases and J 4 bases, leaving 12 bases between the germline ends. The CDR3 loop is CASSYARDWYNEQFF. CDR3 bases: TGTGCCAGCAGTTACGCGAGGGACTGGTACAATGAGCAGTTCTTC.

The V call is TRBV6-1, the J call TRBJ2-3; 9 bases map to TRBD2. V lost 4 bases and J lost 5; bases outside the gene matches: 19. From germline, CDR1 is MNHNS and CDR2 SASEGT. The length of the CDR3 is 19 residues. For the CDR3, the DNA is TGTGCCAGCAGTGTATCGGCTAGCGGGAAAAGATATATAGGAGATACGCAGTATTTT. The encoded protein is CASSVSASGKRYIGDTQYF.

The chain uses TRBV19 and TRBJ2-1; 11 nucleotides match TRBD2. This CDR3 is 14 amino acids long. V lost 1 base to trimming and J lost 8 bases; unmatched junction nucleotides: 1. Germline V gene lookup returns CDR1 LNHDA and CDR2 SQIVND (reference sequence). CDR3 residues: CASSIVLAGDEQFF. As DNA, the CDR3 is TGTGCCAGTAGTATAGTACTAGCGGGAGATGAGCAGTTCTTC. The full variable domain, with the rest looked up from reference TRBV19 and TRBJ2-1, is DGGITQSPKYLFRKEGQNVTLSCEQNLNHDAMYWYRQDPGQGLRLIYYSQIVNDFQKGDIAEGYSVSREKKESFPLTVTSAQKNPTAFYLCASSIVLAGDEQFFGPGTRLTVL.

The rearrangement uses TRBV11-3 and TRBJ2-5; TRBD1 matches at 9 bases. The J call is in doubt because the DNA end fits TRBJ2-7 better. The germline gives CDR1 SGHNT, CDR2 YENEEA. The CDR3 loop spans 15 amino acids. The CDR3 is CASSPQGADNHEQYF. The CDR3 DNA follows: TGTGCCAGCAGCCCACAGGGGGCGGACAACCACGAGCAGTACTTC.

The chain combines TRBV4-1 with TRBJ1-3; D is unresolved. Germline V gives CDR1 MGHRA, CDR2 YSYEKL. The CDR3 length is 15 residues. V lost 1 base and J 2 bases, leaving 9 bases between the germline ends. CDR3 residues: CASSQVPGAGNTIYF. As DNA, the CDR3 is TGCGCCAGCAGCCAAGTCCCCGGGGCTGGAAACACCATATATTTT.

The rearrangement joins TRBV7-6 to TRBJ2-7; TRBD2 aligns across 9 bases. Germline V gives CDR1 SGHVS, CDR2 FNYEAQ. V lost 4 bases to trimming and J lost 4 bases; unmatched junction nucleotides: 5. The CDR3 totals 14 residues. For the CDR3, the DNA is TGTGCCAGCAGCTCCCGTAGCGGGAGATACGAGCAGTACTTC. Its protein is CASSSRSGRYEQYF.

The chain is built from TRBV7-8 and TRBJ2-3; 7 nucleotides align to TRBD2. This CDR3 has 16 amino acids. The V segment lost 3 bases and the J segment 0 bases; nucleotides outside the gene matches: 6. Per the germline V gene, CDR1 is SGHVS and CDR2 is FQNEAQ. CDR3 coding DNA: TGTGCCAGCAGCTTCCCTGCGGGGGTTAGCACAGATACGCAGTATTTT. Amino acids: CASSFPAGVSTDTQYF.

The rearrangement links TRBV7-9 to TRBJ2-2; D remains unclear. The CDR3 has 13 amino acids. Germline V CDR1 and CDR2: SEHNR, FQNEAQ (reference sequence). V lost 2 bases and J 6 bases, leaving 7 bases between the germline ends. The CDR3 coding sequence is TGTGCCAGCAGCTTATCTGGAGCCGGGGAGCTGTTTTTT. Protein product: CASSLSGAGELFF.

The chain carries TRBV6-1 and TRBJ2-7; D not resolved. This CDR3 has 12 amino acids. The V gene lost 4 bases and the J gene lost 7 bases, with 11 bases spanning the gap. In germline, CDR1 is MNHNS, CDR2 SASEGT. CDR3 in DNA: TGTGCCAGCAGTGGGACCTTTTGGGAGCAGTACTTC. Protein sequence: CASSGTFWEQYF.

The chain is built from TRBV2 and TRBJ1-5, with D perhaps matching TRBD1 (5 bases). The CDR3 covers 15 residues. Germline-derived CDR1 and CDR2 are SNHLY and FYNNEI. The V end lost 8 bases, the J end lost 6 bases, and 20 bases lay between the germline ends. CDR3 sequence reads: CASRGPFGGGQPQHF. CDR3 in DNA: TGTGCCAGCCGAGGTCCCTTTGGTGGGGGTCAGCCCCAGCATTTT.

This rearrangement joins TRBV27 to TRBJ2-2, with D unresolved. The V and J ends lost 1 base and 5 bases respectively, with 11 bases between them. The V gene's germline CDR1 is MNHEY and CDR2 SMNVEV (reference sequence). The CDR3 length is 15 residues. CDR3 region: CASSLFVLVTGELFF. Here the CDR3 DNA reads TGTGCCAGCAGTTTATTTGTCCTAGTGACCGGGGAGCTGTTTTTT.

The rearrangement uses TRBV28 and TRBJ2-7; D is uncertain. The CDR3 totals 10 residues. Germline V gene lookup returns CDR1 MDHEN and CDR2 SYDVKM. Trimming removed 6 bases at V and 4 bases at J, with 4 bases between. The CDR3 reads CASSKYEQYF. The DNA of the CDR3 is TGTGCCAGCAGCAAGTACGAGCAGTACTTC.

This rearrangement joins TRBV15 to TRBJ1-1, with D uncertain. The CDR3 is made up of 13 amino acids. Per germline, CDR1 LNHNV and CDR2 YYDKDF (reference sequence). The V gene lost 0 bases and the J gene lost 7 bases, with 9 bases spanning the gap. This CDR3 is CATSRDSGYEAFF. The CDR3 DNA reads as TGTGCCACCAGCAGAGATTCGGGGTATGAAGCTTTCTTT.

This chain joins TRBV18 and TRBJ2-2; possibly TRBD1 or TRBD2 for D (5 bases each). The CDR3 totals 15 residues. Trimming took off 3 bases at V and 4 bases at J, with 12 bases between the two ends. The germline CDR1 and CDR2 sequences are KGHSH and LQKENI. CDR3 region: CASSPSGTVTGELFF. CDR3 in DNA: TGTGCCAGCTCACCTTCCGGGACGGTCACCGGGGAGCTGTTTTTT.

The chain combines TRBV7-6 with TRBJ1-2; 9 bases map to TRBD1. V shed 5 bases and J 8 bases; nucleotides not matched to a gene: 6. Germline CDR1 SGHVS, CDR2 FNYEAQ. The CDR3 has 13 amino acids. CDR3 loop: CASSNGTGRGYTF. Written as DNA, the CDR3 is TGTGCCAGCAGCAACGGGACAGGGAGGGGCTACACCTTC.

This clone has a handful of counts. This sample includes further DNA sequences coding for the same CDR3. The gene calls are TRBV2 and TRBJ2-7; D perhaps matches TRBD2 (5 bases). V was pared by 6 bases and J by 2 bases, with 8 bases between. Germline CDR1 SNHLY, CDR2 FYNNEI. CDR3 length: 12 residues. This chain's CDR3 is CASRWETYEQYF. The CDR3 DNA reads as TGTGCCAGCAGATGGGAGACCTACGAGCAGTACTTC.

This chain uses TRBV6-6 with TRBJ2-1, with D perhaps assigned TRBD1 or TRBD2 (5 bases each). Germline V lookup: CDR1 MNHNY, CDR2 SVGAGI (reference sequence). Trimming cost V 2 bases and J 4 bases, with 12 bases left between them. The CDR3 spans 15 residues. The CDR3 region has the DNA TGTGCCAGCAGTTACCAGGGACCGACTTACAATGAGCAGTTCTTC. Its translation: CASSYQGPTYNEQFF.

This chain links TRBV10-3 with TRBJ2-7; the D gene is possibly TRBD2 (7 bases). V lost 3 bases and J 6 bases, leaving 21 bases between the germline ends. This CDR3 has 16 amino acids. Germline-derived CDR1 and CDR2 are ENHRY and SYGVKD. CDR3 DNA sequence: TGTGCCATCAGTGACACACTCAGGGGAGGGGATTCCGAGCAGTACTTC. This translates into CAISDTLRGGDSEQYF.

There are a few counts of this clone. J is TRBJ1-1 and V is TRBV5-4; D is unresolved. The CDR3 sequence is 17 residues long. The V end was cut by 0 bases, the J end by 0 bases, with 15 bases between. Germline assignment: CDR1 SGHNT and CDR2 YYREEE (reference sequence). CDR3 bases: TGTGCCAGCAGCTTGGGTTCCAGAGGTTCTATGAACACTGAAGCTTTCTTT. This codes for CASSLGSRGSMNTEAFF.